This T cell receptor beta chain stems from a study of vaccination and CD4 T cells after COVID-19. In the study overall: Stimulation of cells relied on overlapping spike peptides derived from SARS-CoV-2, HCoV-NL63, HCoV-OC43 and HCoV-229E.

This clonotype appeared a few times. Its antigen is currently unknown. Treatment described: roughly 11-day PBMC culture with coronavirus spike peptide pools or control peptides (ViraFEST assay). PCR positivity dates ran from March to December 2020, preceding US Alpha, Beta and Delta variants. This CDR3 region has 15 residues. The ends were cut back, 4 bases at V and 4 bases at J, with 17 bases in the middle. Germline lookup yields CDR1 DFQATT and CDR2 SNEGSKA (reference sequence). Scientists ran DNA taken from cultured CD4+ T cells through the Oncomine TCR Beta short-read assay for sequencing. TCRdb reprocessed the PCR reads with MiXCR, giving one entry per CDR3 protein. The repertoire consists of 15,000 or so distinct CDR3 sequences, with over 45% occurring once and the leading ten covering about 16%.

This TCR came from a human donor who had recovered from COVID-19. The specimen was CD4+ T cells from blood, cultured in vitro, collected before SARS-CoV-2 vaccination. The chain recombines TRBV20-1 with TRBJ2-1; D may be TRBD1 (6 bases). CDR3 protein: CSAKAQGKRYNEQFF. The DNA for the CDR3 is TGCAGTGCTAAAGCCCAGGGGAAACGGTACAATGAGCAGTTCTTC.